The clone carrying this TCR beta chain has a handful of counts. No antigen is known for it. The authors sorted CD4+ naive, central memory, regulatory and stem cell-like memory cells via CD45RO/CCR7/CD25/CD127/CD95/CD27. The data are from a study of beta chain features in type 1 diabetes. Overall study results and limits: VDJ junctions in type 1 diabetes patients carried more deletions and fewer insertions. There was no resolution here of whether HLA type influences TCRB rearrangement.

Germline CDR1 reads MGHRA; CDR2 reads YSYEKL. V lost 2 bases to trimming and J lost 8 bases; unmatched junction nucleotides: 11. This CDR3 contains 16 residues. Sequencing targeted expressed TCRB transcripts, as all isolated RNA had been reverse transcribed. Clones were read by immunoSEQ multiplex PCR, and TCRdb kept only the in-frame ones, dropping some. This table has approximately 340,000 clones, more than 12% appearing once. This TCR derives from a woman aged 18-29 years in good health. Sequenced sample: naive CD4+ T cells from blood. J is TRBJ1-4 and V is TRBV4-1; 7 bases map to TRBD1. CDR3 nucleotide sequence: TGCGCCAGCAGCCAACAACCAGCAGGGGGTACAGAAAAACTGTTTTTT. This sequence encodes CASSQQPAGGTEKLFF.